The 24 T cell receptor beta chains presented below share a single source sample, sequenced in a study of CD8 T cells in ankylosing spondylitis (dated by TCRdb to 2017 to 2019). Libraries came from 5' RACE. The instrument was an Illumina HiSeq 2500. The public reads were reanalyzed by TCRdb: fastp trimming at Q25, MiXCR alignment, in-frame beta chains only. Every CDR3 protein is listed once, alongside the most common genes and DNA of its rows. The sample table lists about 42,000 distinct CDR3 sequences, less than 3.5% of them with a count of one. The top ten hold 4% to 5.5% of the sample. The sample was blood, either unsorted or a sorted T cell fraction (not recorded which). These TCRs come from a male donor with ankylosing spondylitis or in good health (not recorded which).

This clonotype has a count of ten or more. The V and J genes are TRBV9 and TRBJ2-1; D unresolved. With 0 bases removed from V and 8 bases from J, the gap between germline ends came to 18 bases. CDR3 length: 16 amino acids. Germline V CDR1 and CDR2: SGDLS, YYNGEE. CDR3 sequence: CASSVDLLTRGDEQFF. The DNA for the CDR3 is TGTGCCAGCAGCGTAGACCTCTTAACCCGAGGAGATGAGCAGTTCTTC.

In its sample, this clonotype was seen many times. It may be a read error: a sequence one base away is much more abundant. The rearrangement links TRBV9 to TRBJ2-6; D unclear. The germline V gene encodes CDR1 SGDLS and CDR2 YYNGEE. This CDR3 has 13 residues. Trimming pared 5 bases from V and 0 bases from J, leaving 3 bases between. CDR3 region: CASRVSGANVLTF. As DNA, the CDR3 is TGTGCCAGCAGAGTCTCTGGGGCCAACGTCCTGACTTTC.

This clonotype was seen repeatedly, ten times or more. CDR3 bases: TGTGCCAGCAGCGTAGGGGACTACGAGCAGTACTTC. Its protein product is CASSVGDYEQYF. The J gene is TRBJ2-7, the V gene TRBV9; D gene unclear. From germline, CDR1 is SGDLS and CDR2 YYNGEE. The CDR3 runs 12 residues. The V gene lost 0 bases and the J gene lost 3 bases, with 4 bases spanning the gap.

This clonotype has ten or more counts. V usage is TRBV9 and J usage is TRBJ2-3; D could derive from TRBD1 or TRBD2 (6 bases each). The CDR3 runs to 16 residues. V dropped 0 bases and J dropped 2 bases, with 13 bases sitting between them. Germline V gene lookup returns CDR1 SGDLS and CDR2 YYNGEE. The DNA for the CDR3 is TGTGCCAGCAGCGTAGCCTGGGGGCGGGACACAGATACGCAGTATTTT. Protein: CASSVAWGRDTDTQYF.

This clonotype was picked up many times. The chain carries TRBV9 and TRBJ1-6; D remains ambiguous. Trimming took off 3 bases at V and 7 bases at J, with 17 bases between the two ends. Germline V gene data show CDR1 as SGDLS and CDR2 as YYNGEE. The length of the CDR3 is 16 residues. CDR3 sequence: CASSAGPPGPNSPLHF. In DNA, the CDR3 is TGTGCCAGCAGCGCCGGACCGCCCGGGCCGAATTCACCCCTCCACTTT.

This clonotype was counted many times. The rearrangement links TRBV9 to TRBJ1-3, with 7 nucleotides matching TRBD1. J was trimmed by 4 bases and V by 0 bases; bases with no gene match: 4. Germline V CDR1 and CDR2: SGDLS, YYNGEE. This CDR3 has 15 residues. The CDR3 DNA reads as TGTGCCAGCAGCGTAGAGGGGGCGCGGGGAAACACCATATATTTT. Translating gives CASSVEGARGNTIYF.

This clonotype was seen repeatedly, ten times or more. The chain uses TRBV9 and TRBJ1-1; the D gene is possibly TRBD1 (6 bases). This CDR3 comprises 14 residues. CDR1 is SGDLS and CDR2 is YYNGEE in the germline V gene. V was cut by 3 bases and J by 2 bases, with 11 bases left in between. The CDR3, as DNA: TGTGCCAGCAGCGCCAGGGGCCTTAACACTGAAGCTTTCTTT. Translated: CASSARGLNTEAFF.

The table lists this clonotype with many counts. The V and J genes are TRBV9 and TRBJ2-2, with 9 nucleotides matching TRBD1. J was trimmed by 3 bases and V by 4 bases; bases with no gene match: 10. This CDR3 is 17 amino acids long. In germline, CDR1 is SGDLS, CDR2 YYNGEE. The chain's CDR3 is CASSLRPGQGYTGELFF. Written as DNA, the CDR3 is TGTGCCAGCAGCTTACGACCGGGACAGGGATACACCGGGGAGCTGTTTTTT.

This clonotype has ten or more counts. The rearrangement joins TRBV9 to TRBJ2-2; the match to TRBD1 covers 7 bases. The CDR3 length is 16 residues. CDR1 and CDR2 (germline): SGDLS, YYNGEE. V gave up 2 bases and J gave up 6 bases; unmatched junction bases: 10. The CDR3, as DNA: TGTGCCAGCAGCGTTTCGACAGGGATAGCAGCCGGGGAGCTGTTTTTT. Translated: CASSVSTGIAAGELFF.

This clonotype came up many times. CDR3 residues: CASSVGGQGNEKLFF. The CDR3, as DNA: TGTGCCAGCAGCGTAGGGGGACAGGGAAATGAAAAACTGTTTTTT. The genes are TRBV9 and TRBJ1-4; 9 bases agree with TRBD1. V dropped 0 bases and J dropped 5; count of bases not matched to a gene: 2. This CDR3 is built from 15 residues. Germline lookup yields CDR1 SGDLS and CDR2 YYNGEE. The variable domain in full, completed from reference TRBV9 and TRBJ1-4, reads DSGVTQTPKHLITATGQRVTLRCSPRSGDLSVYWYQQSLDQGLQFLIQYYNGEERAKGNILERFSAQQFPDLHSELNLSSLELGDSALYFCASSVGGQGNEKLFFGSGTQLSVL.

This clonotype showed up many times. V gene TRBV9 combines with J gene TRBJ1-2; 7 bases match TRBD1. CDR1 is SGDLS, CDR2 YYNGEE, per germline. Losses at the gene ends were 0 bases for V and 7 bases for J; bases not matched to a gene: 9. The CDR3 sequence is 15 residues long. CDR3 nucleotides: TGTGCCAGCAGCGTAGGGGGGCGCGGGACAGTTGGCTACACCTTC. This translates into CASSVGGRGTVGYTF. Looking up the rest from reference TRBV9 and TRBJ1-2 gives the full variable domain: DSGVTQTPKHLITATGQRVTLRCSPRSGDLSVYWYQQSLDQGLQFLIQYYNGEERAKGNILERFSAQQFPDLHSELNLSSLELGDSALYFCASSVGGRGTVGYTFGSGTRLTVV.

This clonotype was seen at least ten times. As DNA, the CDR3 is TGTGCCAGCAGCGTTGAACTAGCGGGGGCGAACACCGGGGAGCTGTTTTTT. As protein: CASSVELAGANTGELFF. V is TRBV9 and J is TRBJ2-2, with 11 bases matching TRBD2. The germline V gene has CDR1 SGDLS and CDR2 YYNGEE. This CDR3 has 17 residues. Trimming removed 2 bases from V and 0 bases from J; junction bases left unmatched: 3.

This clonotype was detected many times. V gene TRBV9 combines with J gene TRBJ2-3; 9 bases map to TRBD2. V was clipped by 0 bases and J by 4 bases; unmatched bases: 3. Germline V gives CDR1 SGDLS, CDR2 YYNGEE. This CDR3 comprises 15 residues. The CDR3 reads CASSVGGRAPDTQYF. In DNA, the CDR3 is TGTGCCAGCAGCGTAGGCGGGAGGGCCCCAGATACGCAGTATTTT.

This clonotype was picked up many times. This sequence joins TRBV9 and TRBJ2-4; 7 nucleotides line up with TRBD2. V shed 3 bases and J 6 bases; nucleotides not matched to a gene: 6. The CDR3 spans 14 residues. Germline CDR1 and CDR2: SGDLS and YYNGEE. The CDR3 spells CASSASGGSNIQYF. Here the CDR3 DNA reads TGTGCCAGCAGCGCCTCCGGGGGGTCAAACATTCAGTACTTC. The full variable domain, in which reference TRBV9 and TRBJ2-4 provide the parts outside the CDR3, is DSGVTQTPKHLITATGQRVTLRCSPRSGDLSVYWYQQSLDQGLQFLIQYYNGEERAKGNILERFSAQQFPDLHSELNLSSLELGDSALYFCASSASGGSNIQYFGAGTRLSVL.

This clonotype was detected ten times or more. This rearrangement joins TRBV9 to TRBJ1-3; D is perhaps TRBD1 (6 bases). The germline V gene encodes CDR1 SGDLS and CDR2 YYNGEE. The CDR3 runs 17 residues. V lost 0 bases and J lost 0, with 13 bases in between. Here the CDR3 reads CASSVEDSGYSGNTIYF. The CDR3 DNA sequence: TGTGCCAGCAGCGTAGAGGACAGTGGATACTCTGGAAACACCATATATTTT.

This clonotype was picked up many times. V is TRBV9 and J is TRBJ2-1; D is possibly TRBD2 (6 bases). Germline V gives CDR1 SGDLS, CDR2 YYNGEE. There are 16 residues in the CDR3. The germline V and J ends were trimmed by 0 bases and 0 bases, with 10 bases remaining between them. The CDR3 DNA follows: TGTGCCAGCAGCGTAGGTAGCGGCTTCTCCTACAATGAGCAGTTCTTC. Protein product: CASSVGSGFSYNEQFF.

Many counts were recorded for this clonotype. The chain employs TRBV9 and TRBJ2-3, with TRBD2 identical over 7 bases. The CDR3 runs 17 residues. Germline V gene sequence: CDR1 SGDLS, CDR2 YYNGEE. After removal of 5 bases from V and 2 bases from J, the junction contained 14 bases not matched to a gene. The DNA for the CDR3 is TGTGCCAGCAGTAACTCCGTGGGGCTAGCGGTCACAGATACGCAGTATTTT. It is translated as CASSNSVGLAVTDTQYF.

The sample holds many counts of this clonotype. The chain uses TRBV9 and TRBJ1-2, with 9 nucleotides matching TRBD1. The V gene's germline CDR1 is SGDLS and CDR2 YYNGEE. CDR3 length: 16 amino acids. After removal of 0 bases from V and 4 bases from J, the junction contained 7 bases not matched to a gene. CDR3 DNA sequence: TGTGCCAGCAGCGTAGATCCGGGACAGGGTCCCTATGGCTACACCTTC. This codes for CASSVDPGQGPYGYTF.

This clonotype was seen ten or more times. V is TRBV9 and J is TRBJ2-1; TRBD2 matches 9 bases. CDR3 length: 15 residues. Losses at the gene ends were 6 bases for V and 0 bases for J; bases not matched to a gene: 4. Germline CDR1 is SGDLS and CDR2 is YYNGEE. As DNA, the CDR3 is TGTGCCAGCATAGCGGGAGCCGACTCCTACAATGAGCAGTTCTTC. It specifies CASIAGADSYNEQFF.

This clonotype appeared many times. CDR3: CASSVGPSSSTDTQYF. DNA of the CDR3: TGTGCCAGCAGCGTAGGGCCCAGCAGCAGCACAGATACGCAGTATTTT. This chain links TRBV9 with TRBJ2-3; D is unresolved. This CDR3 spans 16 amino acids. Germline CDR1 reads SGDLS; CDR2 reads YYNGEE. V shed 0 bases and J shed 0 bases, with 11 bases lying between them.

This clonotype was seen ten or more times. The chain uses TRBV9 and TRBJ1-1; 7 bases fit TRBD1. V was pared by 3 bases and J by 4 bases, with 6 bases of the junction left unmatched. Germline CDR1 reads SGDLS; CDR2 reads YYNGEE. The CDR3 extends over 14 amino acids. The CDR3 loop is CASSAGQRGTEAFF. The CDR3 coding sequence is TGTGCCAGCAGCGCGGGACAGAGGGGCACTGAAGCTTTCTTT.

There are many counts of this clonotype. The chain couples TRBV9 to TRBJ2-1; TRBD2 aligns across 14 bases. CDR1 and CDR2 (germline): SGDLS, YYNGEE. The V and J ends lost 4 bases and 8 bases, in that order; junction bases with no gene match: 5. The CDR3 runs to 15 residues. The CDR3, as DNA: TGTGCCAGCAGCCCCTCGGGACTAGCGGGAGATGAGCAGTTCTTC. This sequence encodes CASSPSGLAGDEQFF.

This clonotype has a count of ten or more. This chain connects TRBV9 to TRBJ2-5, with TRBD2 identical over 9 bases. With V trimmed by 6 bases and J by 4 bases, 13 bases remained unmatched. Germline V lookup: CDR1 SGDLS, CDR2 YYNGEE. The CDR3 loop spans 16 amino acids. The CDR3, as DNA: TGTGCCAGCAACCCCTCCGGCCTAGCGGGAATAGAGACCCAGTACTTC. Amino acids: CASNPSGLAGIETQYF. Combining the CDR3 with reference TRBV9 and TRBJ2-5 gives the whole variable domain DSGVTQTPKHLITATGQRVTLRCSPRSGDLSVYWYQQSLDQGLQFLIQYYNGEERAKGNILERFSAQQFPDLHSELNLSSLELGDSALYFCASNPSGLAGIETQYFGPGTRLLVL.

The table lists this clonotype with many counts. The chain is built from TRBV9 and TRBJ2-2, with a possible D match to TRBD1 (7 bases). Trimming removed 4 bases at V and 3 bases at J, with 16 bases between. The germline gives CDR1 SGDLS, CDR2 YYNGEE. This CDR3 is 16 amino acids long. The CDR3: CASSSGGRGYTGELFF. CDR3 sequence (DNA): TGTGCCAGCAGCTCCGGGGGCAGGGGGTACACCGGGGAGCTGTTTTTT.